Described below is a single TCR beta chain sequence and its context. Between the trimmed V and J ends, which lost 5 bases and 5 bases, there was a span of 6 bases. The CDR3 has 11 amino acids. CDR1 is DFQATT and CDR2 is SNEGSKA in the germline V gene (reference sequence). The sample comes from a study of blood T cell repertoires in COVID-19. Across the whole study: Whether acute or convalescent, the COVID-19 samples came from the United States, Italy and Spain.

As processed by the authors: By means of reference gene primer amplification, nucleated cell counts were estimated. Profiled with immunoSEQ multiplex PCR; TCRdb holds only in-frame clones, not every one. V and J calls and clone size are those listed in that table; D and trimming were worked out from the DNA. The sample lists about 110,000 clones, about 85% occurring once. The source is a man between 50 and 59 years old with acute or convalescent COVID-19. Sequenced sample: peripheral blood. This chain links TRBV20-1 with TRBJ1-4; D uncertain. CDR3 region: CSAWANEKLFF. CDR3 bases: TGCAGTGCTTGGGCCAATGAAAAACTGTTTTTT.